Following are 8 T cell receptor beta chains from one sample sequenced in a study of beta chain features in type 1 diabetes. The authors reverse transcribed all of the isolated RNA, so sequencing captured expressed TCRB transcripts. Here immunoSEQ multiplex PCR was the method, and the copy in TCRdb shows in-frame clones only, minus some. The sample consists of 300,000 to 400,000 clones, 8% to 13% of them appearing once. Sequencing was done on a sample of naive CD4+ T cells from blood. These receptor sequences come from a woman in her thirties in good health.

V usage is TRBV6-5 and J usage is TRBJ1-1, with 9 bases identical to TRBD1. The CDR3 is made up of 16 amino acids. Looked up from germline, CDR1 is MNHEY and CDR2 is SVGAGI. The junction had 3 bases not matched to a gene; V was cut back by 0 bases and J by 1 base. Here the CDR3 reads CASSYSPGQGNTEAFF. The DNA of the CDR3 is TGTGCCAGCAGTTACTCGCCGGGACAGGGGAACACTGAAGCTTTCTTT.

The chain is built from TRBV29-1 and TRBJ2-7; D is unclear. The CDR3 runs to 11 residues. CDR1 SQVTM and CDR2 ANQGSEA come from the germline V gene. V was pared by 6 bases and J by 0 bases, with 6 bases between. For the CDR3, the DNA is TGCAGCGTCGCCGGCTCCTACGAGCAGTACTTC. Translating gives CSVAGSYEQYF.

This chain links TRBV30 with TRBJ2-2; 10 bases are a match to TRBD1. The ends lost 0 bases at V and 6 bases at J; junction bases unmatched: 4. The CDR3 extends over 15 amino acids. CDR1 and CDR2 from the germline V gene are GTSNPN and SVGIG (reference sequence). The CDR3 bases are TGTGCCTGGAGTGTAGGGACAGGGGACCCCGGGGAGCTGTTTTTT. This encodes CAWSVGTGDPGELFF.

This clone turned up a few times. The chain is built from TRBV4-2 and TRBJ2-2; D might be TRBD2 (5 bases). Trimming cost V 2 bases and J 8 bases, with 30 bases left between them. Germline assignment: CDR1 LGHNA and CDR2 YNFKEQ. This CDR3 is 20 amino acids long. The CDR3 DNA follows: TGTGCCAGCAGCCAATTAACCGGGCTTCACACACGGGGAACGACGGGGGAGCTGTTTTTT. Encoded protein: CASSQLTGLHTRGTTGELFF.

This clone was observed a handful of times. The CDR3 loop is CASSLAKGVQNTEAFF. The DNA of the CDR3 is TGTGCCAGCAGCTTGGCCAAAGGGGTGCAGAACACTGAAGCTTTCTTT. The gene calls are TRBV5-4 and TRBJ1-1; a possible D gene is TRBD1 (5 bases). V lost 0 bases, J lost 1 base, and 13 bases lay in between. The germline gives CDR1 SGHNT, CDR2 YYREEE (reference sequence). The CDR3 has 16 amino acids.

The rearrangement links TRBV2 to TRBJ1-2; 7 bases line up with TRBD1. CDR3 length: 14 residues. Per the germline V gene, CDR1 is SNHLY and CDR2 is FYNNEI. V shed 2 bases, J shed 4 bases, and the junction held 4 bases outside the gene matches. The CDR3 DNA reads TGTGCCAGCAGTGAACTCCCAGGGGGCTATGGCTACACCTTC. Translating gives CASSELPGGYGYTF.

This chain joins TRBV6-5 and TRBJ1-1; 8 positions agree with TRBD1. The CDR3 consists of 14 residues. With 0 bases clipped from V and 5 bases from J, the junction kept 2 bases outside the gene matches. Per the germline V gene, CDR1 is MNHEY and CDR2 is SVGAGI. DNA of the CDR3: TGTGCCAGCAGTTACTCGGACAGGGTAACTGAAGCTTTCTTT. Translating it yields CASSYSDRVTEAFF.

The rearrangement joins TRBV7-9 to TRBJ2-2, with D perhaps matching TRBD1 (5 bases). V lost 6 bases to trimming and J lost 3 bases, with 11 bases between them. CDR3 size: 14 residues. Germline V gene sequence: CDR1 SEHNR, CDR2 FQNEAQ (reference sequence). CDR3 in DNA: TGTGCCAGCAGACAGGACACCTACACCGGGGAGCTGTTTTTT. Its translation is CASRQDTYTGELFF.